One and the same sample provided the 19 T cell receptor beta chains below, sequenced in a study of T cell repertoires in cytomegalovirus infection. TCRdb fed the reads into MiXCR, producing one record per CDR3 protein. The data hold hundreds of thousands of distinct CDR3 sequences, with 20% to 25% observed a single time. The material sequenced was CD8+ T cells from PBMCs. These receptors were collected from a human donor in good health (CMV status not recorded). Some clones in this sample may be carry-over from other donors' samples.

This clonotype was seen once. V gene TRBV29-1 combines with J gene TRBJ1-1; 7 nucleotides align to TRBD1. CDR3 size: 15 residues. After removal of 3 bases from V and 5 bases from J, the junction contained 12 bases not matched to a gene. CDR1 is SQVTM and CDR2 is ANQGSEA in the germline V gene. Written as DNA, the CDR3 is TGCAGCGTTGACTGGGACAGAGGAGGGGGGACTGAAGCTTTCTTT. Its protein is CSVDWDRGGGTEAFF. The full variable domain, its missing parts supplied by reference TRBV29-1 and TRBJ1-1, is SAVISQKPSRDICQRGTSLTIQCQVDSQVTMMFWYRQQPGQSLTLIATANQGSEATYESGFVIDKFPISRPNLTFSTLTVSNMSPEDSSIYLCSVDWDRGGGTEAFFGQGTRLTVV.

The genes are TRBV20-1 and TRBJ2-7; 10 bases match TRBD2. The CDR3 contains 17 residues. Trimming at V came to 0 bases and at J to 2 bases, leaving 10 bases not matched to a gene. Germline CDR1 is DFQATT and CDR2 is SNEGSKA (reference sequence). For the CDR3, the DNA is TGCAGTGCTAGAGATCACCTAGCGGGGGTTATCCCCTACGAGCAGTACGTC. Protein: CSARDHLAGVIPYEQYV.

The chain joins TRBV29-1 to TRBJ2-1; perhaps TRBD2 as D (6 bases). Germline V gene sequence: CDR1 SQVTM, CDR2 ANQGSEA. Trimming stripped 1 base from V and 3 bases from J, with 13 bases between. CDR3 length: 15 amino acids. The CDR3 is CSVEGGLALYNEQFF. The CDR3 nucleotides are TGCAGCGTTGAAGGAGGGCTAGCGCTCTACAATGAGCAGTTCTTC.

The CDR3 coding sequence is TGCAGCGTTGAAGTAGGACTGAAAGGGGACTATGGCTACACCTTC. Protein product: CSVEVGLKGDYGYTF. The J gene is TRBJ1-2, the V gene TRBV29-1; D might be TRBD1 (5 bases). The CDR3 runs to 15 residues. Germline V CDR1 and CDR2: SQVTM, ANQGSEA. Trimming removed 1 base at V and 3 bases at J, with 15 bases between.

This chain links TRBV23-1 with TRBJ1-2, with 8 bases fitting TRBD1. TRBV23-1 is an ORF, with its function uncertain. V was pared by 9 bases and J by 3 bases, with 18 bases of the junction left unmatched. CDR3 length: 17 amino acids. The CDR3 reads CASQGAGRNFIHYGYTF. In DNA, the CDR3 is TGCGCCAGTCAGGGGGCAGGGAGGAACTTTATACACTATGGCTACACCTTC.

The chain joins TRBV5-6 to TRBJ2-1; 8 bases fit TRBD2. From germline, CDR1 is SGHDT and CDR2 YYEEEE. V shed 0 bases and J 8 bases; nucleotides not matched to a gene: 4. This CDR3 has 14 residues. The CDR3 nucleotides are TGTGCCAGCAGCTTGGGTCGGGGGGGATATGAGCAGTTCTTC. Translation gives CASSLGRGGYEQFF.

The rearrangement links TRBV29-1 to TRBJ1-2; TRBD1 might be the D (6 bases). The germline V and J ends were trimmed by 7 bases and 8 bases, with 17 bases remaining between them. The germline gives CDR1 SQVTM, CDR2 ANQGSEA. The length of the CDR3 is 12 residues. The CDR3 nucleotides read TGCAGCGCCGACCAGGGGCTAGCAGGCTACACCTTC. Translated, it gives CSADQGLAGYTF. Full variable domain (outside the CDR3, taken from reference TRBV29-1 and TRBJ1-2): SAVISQKPSRDICQRGTSLTIQCQVDSQVTMMFWYRQQPGQSLTLIATANQGSEATYESGFVIDKFPISRPNLTFSTLTVSNMSPEDSSIYLCSADQGLAGYTFGSGTRLTVV.

This clonotype has more than one count but fewer than ten. The chain couples TRBV5-1 to TRBJ1-2; 7 bases align to TRBD1. Trimming at V came to 0 bases and at J to 3 bases, leaving 20 bases not matched to a gene. Germline CDR1 and CDR2: SGHRS and YFSETQ. The CDR3 totals 20 residues. CDR3 region: CASSLEKGGLEQGSHYGYTF. DNA of the CDR3: TGCGCCAGCAGCTTGGAAAAAGGGGGCCTGGAACAGGGCTCTCACTATGGCTACACCTTC.

This sequence joins TRBV4-2 and TRBJ2-2, with D perhaps TRBD2 (6 bases). CDR1 LGHNA and CDR2 YNFKEQ come from the germline V gene. Trimming shortened V by 0 bases and J by 0 bases, and 14 bases separated the two germline ends. The CDR3 is 18 amino acids. The CDR3 DNA is TGTGCCAGCAGCCAAGAGCTGTACGGGGGAGCGAACACCGGGGAGCTGTTTTTT. Amino acid sequence: CASSQELYGGANTGELFF.

V and J are TRBV28 and TRBJ1-2; D is possibly TRBD1 (5 bases). The V end lost 7 bases, the J end lost 3 bases, and 15 bases lay between the germline ends. The CDR3 has 14 amino acids. CDR1 is MDHEN, CDR2 SYDVKM, per germline. The CDR3 bases are TGTGCCAGCACCCCGGGGGTCGGACACTATGGCTACACCTTC. This encodes CASTPGVGHYGYTF.

The chain uses TRBV28 and TRBJ2-5, with D perhaps TRBD2 (6 bases). The ends were cut back, 4 bases at V and 1 base at J, with 16 bases in the middle. The CDR3 loop spans 16 amino acids. CDR1 and CDR2 (germline): MDHEN, SYDVKM. CDR3 sequence (DNA): TGTGCCAGCAGTTACTCCTTCACGGGACTCCAAGAGACCCAGTACTTC. Protein: CASSYSFTGLQETQYF.

This clonotype occurred a few times. V and J are TRBV6-5 and TRBJ2-3, with D possibly TRBD1 on 8 matching bases. Germline CDR1 reads MNHEY; CDR2 reads SVGAGI. Trimming pared 10 bases from V and 11 bases from J, leaving 16 bases between. There are 11 residues in the CDR3. The chain's CDR3 is CATTGGGKQYF. The CDR3 region has the DNA TGTGCCACCACAGGGGGGGGAAAGCAGTATTTT.

This clonotype was recorded once. A much bigger clone sits one base away, suggesting this may be a read error. The chain uses TRBV20-1 and TRBJ2-1, with TRBD1 identical over 7 bases. This CDR3 contains 16 residues. The V gene's germline CDR1 is DFQATT and CDR2 SNEGSKA (reference sequence). CDR3 sequence reads: CCAVKQGRGSYNEQFF. The CDR3 DNA sequence: TGCTGTGCTGTAAAACAGGGGCGAGGCTCCTACAATGAGCAGTTCTTC.

This chain connects TRBV6-1 to TRBJ1-2; the D is unclear. CDR1 is MNHNS, CDR2 SASEGT, per germline. V was trimmed by 6 bases and J by 8 bases, leaving 19 bases between them. The CDR3 is 14 residues long. The CDR3 DNA follows: TGTGCCAGCAGGGCGCTCAGCGCCGGTAGGGGCTACACCTTC. Protein sequence: CASRALSAGRGYTF.

This clonotype appeared many times. The genes are TRBV7-6 and TRBJ1-4; a weak D match, TRBD1 (5 bases). V was trimmed by 5 bases and J by 1 base, leaving 14 bases between them. CDR3 length: 16 amino acids. Germline-derived CDR1 and CDR2 are SGHVS and FNYEAQ. The CDR3 here is CASSQLPGRTNEKLFF. DNA for the CDR3: TGTGCCAGCAGCCAACTCCCGGGGCGAACTAATGAAAAACTGTTTTTT.

The sample holds a few counts of this clonotype. The genes are TRBV6-1 and TRBJ2-1, with 8 bases fitting TRBD2. Per germline, CDR1 MNHNS and CDR2 SASEGT. V shed 2 bases and J 3 bases; nucleotides not matched to a gene: 6. The CDR3 is made up of 16 amino acids. The DNA of the CDR3 is TGTGCCAGCAGTGAACGGATAGCGGGGATCTACAATGAGCAGTTCTTC. Protein product: CASSERIAGIYNEQFF.

The chain employs TRBV28 and TRBJ2-7; D is unclear. The CDR3 spans 13 residues. The germline gives CDR1 MDHEN, CDR2 SYDVKM. Trimming took 3 bases from V and 0 from J, leaving 6 bases between them. CDR3 nucleotide sequence: TGTGCCAGCAGTTTTCAGAGCTCCTACGAGCAGTACGTC. As protein: CASSFQSSYEQYV.

This clonotype was recorded a few times. The chain joins TRBV5-6 to TRBJ2-1, with 12 bases matching TRBD2. This CDR3 is built from 13 residues. V was clipped by 9 bases and J by 8 bases; unmatched bases: 6. The germline gives CDR1 SGHDT, CDR2 YYEEEE. The CDR3 loop is CATSSGGAYEQFF. CDR3 DNA: TGTGCCACCTCTAGCGGGGGGGCCTATGAGCAGTTCTTC.

The sample holds a few counts of this clonotype. This rearrangement joins TRBV6-2 or TRBV6-3 to TRBJ1-1; 8 positions agree with TRBD1. The V gene end was trimmed by 0 bases and the J gene end by 6 bases; junction bases not matched to a gene: 0. The CDR3 loop spans 13 amino acids. The V gene's germline CDR1 is MNHEY and CDR2 SVGEGT. The CDR3 sequence: CASSYSTGAEAFF. In nucleotides, the CDR3 is TGTGCCAGCAGTTACTCGACAGGGGCTGAAGCTTTCTTT.